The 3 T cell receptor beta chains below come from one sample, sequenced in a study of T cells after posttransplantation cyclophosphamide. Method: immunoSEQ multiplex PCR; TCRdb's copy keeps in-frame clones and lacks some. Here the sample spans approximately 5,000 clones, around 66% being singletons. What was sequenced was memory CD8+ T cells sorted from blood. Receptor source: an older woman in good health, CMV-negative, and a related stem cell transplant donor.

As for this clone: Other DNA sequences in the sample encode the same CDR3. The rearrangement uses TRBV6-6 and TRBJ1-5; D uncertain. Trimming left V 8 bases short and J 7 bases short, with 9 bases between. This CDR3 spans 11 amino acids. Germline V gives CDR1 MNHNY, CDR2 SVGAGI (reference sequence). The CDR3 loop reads CASRREQPQHF. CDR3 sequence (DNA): TGTGCCAGCCGTCGGGAGCAGCCCCAGCATTTT.

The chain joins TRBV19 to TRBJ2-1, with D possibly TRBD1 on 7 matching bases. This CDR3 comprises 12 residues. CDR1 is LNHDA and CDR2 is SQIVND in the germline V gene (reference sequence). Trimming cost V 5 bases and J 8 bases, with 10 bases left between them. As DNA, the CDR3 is TGTGCCAGTAGTGGAGGGGGCTATGAGCAGTTCTTC. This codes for CASSGGGYEQFF.

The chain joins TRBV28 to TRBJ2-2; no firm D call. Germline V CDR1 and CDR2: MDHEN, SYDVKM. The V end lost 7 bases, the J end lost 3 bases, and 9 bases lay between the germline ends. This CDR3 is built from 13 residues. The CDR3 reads CASTPPYTGELFF. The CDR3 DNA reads TGTGCCAGCACTCCCCCGTACACCGGGGAGCTGTTTTTT.